These 29 T cell receptor beta chains were all obtained from the same sample, sequenced in a study of blood T cell repertoires in COVID-19. TCRdb's table, derived via immunoSEQ multiplex PCR, lists solely in-frame clones and lacks some. This sample yields over 100,000 clones, of which over 70% are seen a single time; 2% to 3% belongs to the top ten. Sequenced input: peripheral blood. The receptors come from a man aged 50 to 60 with active COVID-19.

This clone was seen just once. V is TRBV6-1 and J is TRBJ1-3; D gene ambiguous. CDR1 MNHNS and CDR2 SASEGT come from the germline V gene. Trimming cost V 2 bases and J 0 bases, with 8 bases left between them. The CDR3 is made up of 15 amino acids. The CDR3 DNA reads as TGTGCCAGCAGTGAAAACAGTCCCTCTGGAAACACCATATATTTT. It translates to CASSENSPSGNTIYF.

J is TRBJ1-4 and V is TRBV19; D is perhaps TRBD1 (5 bases). Germline assignment: CDR1 LNHDA and CDR2 SQIVND (reference sequence). The CDR3 covers 16 residues. Deletions cut 4 bases from V and 7 bases from J, with 19 bases between. The chain's CDR3 is CASSTLAGYVGEKLFF. The DNA of the CDR3 is TGTGCCAGTAGTACACTAGCAGGGTACGTCGGTGAAAAACTGTTTTTT.

The chain carries TRBV4-3 and TRBJ2-4; D is possibly TRBD2 (7 bases). V was shortened by 5 bases and J by 7 bases, with 18 bases between the two germline ends. The CDR3 runs 15 residues. CDR1 and CDR2 from the germline V gene are LGHNA and YSLEER. The CDR3 here is CASSSRGALGNIQYF. CDR3 coding DNA: TGCGCCAGCAGCTCACGGGGGGCCCTCGGTAACATTCAGTACTTC.

The rearrangement joins TRBV27 to TRBJ2-1, with D perhaps TRBD1 (6 bases). Per the germline V gene, CDR1 is MNHEY and CDR2 is SMNVEV (reference sequence). V lost 2 bases and J lost 10, with 18 bases in between. The CDR3 consists of 15 residues. The CDR3 loop is CASSLPGSGQWEQFF. For the CDR3, the DNA is TGTGCCAGCAGTTTACCGGGGTCGGGACAATGGGAGCAGTTCTTC.

The chain is built from TRBV5-4 and TRBJ2-5; D unclear. The CDR3 covers 12 residues. Germline V CDR1 and CDR2: SGHNT, YYREEE (reference sequence). V was clipped by 7 bases and J by 5 bases, with 12 bases between them. CDR3 sequence: CASRGLEETQYF. CDR3 sequence (DNA): TGTGCCAGCCGCGGCCTCGAGGAGACCCAGTACTTC.

This CDR3 is CASSHLQGTEAFF. DNA for the CDR3: TGTGCCAGCAGCCACTTACAGGGGACTGAAGCTTTCTTT. The chain carries TRBV3-1 (or the pseudogene TRBV3-2) and TRBJ1-1; TRBD1 aligns across 7 bases. CDR1 is LGHDT, CDR2 YNNKEL, per germline (reference sequence). The CDR3 spans 13 residues. The trim removed 3 bases at V and 5 bases at J, leaving 3 bases unmatched.

The rearrangement uses TRBV6-5 and TRBJ1-4; tentative D call: TRBD1 (6 bases). V lost 5 bases to trimming and J lost 7 bases, with 17 bases between them. Germline CDR1 reads MNHEY; CDR2 reads SVGAGI. CDR3 length equals 15 residues. CDR3 residues: CASSLATGRSEKLFF. DNA for the CDR3: TGTGCCAGCAGTCTTGCAACAGGGCGGAGTGAAAAACTGTTTTTT.

The chain employs TRBV11-2 and TRBJ1-2; D might be TRBD1 (6 bases). The CDR3 loop spans 14 amino acids. Germline V gene sequence: CDR1 SGHAT, CDR2 FQNNGV. V lost 5 bases to trimming and J lost 8 bases, with 18 bases between them. CDR3 bases: TGTGCCAGCAGCCCGGTGGGGGCCAGGTGGGGCTACACCTTC. This encodes CASSPVGARWGYTF.

The V and J genes are TRBV6-6 and TRBJ2-1; D remains unclear. The V and J ends lost 2 bases and 6 bases respectively, with 14 bases between them. Germline V gene sequence: CDR1 MNHNY, CDR2 SVGAGI (reference sequence). The CDR3 runs 15 residues. The DNA for the CDR3 is TGTGCCAGCAGTTACGGGCAGACCTCTGGCAATGAGCAGTTCTTC. This gives the protein CASSYGQTSGNEQFF.

The chain uses TRBV2 and TRBJ1-2, with D possibly being TRBD1 (5 bases). The CDR3 runs to 12 residues. Germline V gene sequence: CDR1 SNHLY, CDR2 FYNNEI. The V end was cut by 7 bases, the J end by 6 bases, with 12 bases between. CDR3 nucleotides: TGTGCCAGCACCATCCGGGGGGATGGCTACACCTTC. Protein product: CASTIRGDGYTF.

The V call is TRBV6-2 or TRBV6-3, the J call TRBJ1-1; D is unresolved. There are 17 residues in the CDR3. V lost 6 bases, J lost 0 bases, and 20 bases lay in between. In germline, CDR1 is MNHEY, CDR2 SVGEGT. The CDR3 DNA reads as TGTGCCAGCAGCCCCCTCGGTGGACTCTCCATGAACACTGAAGCTTTCTTT. This codes for CASSPLGGLSMNTEAFF.

The J gene is TRBJ2-7, the V gene TRBV19; a weak D match, TRBD2 (5 bases). The ends were cut back, 5 bases at V and 6 bases at J, with 20 bases in the middle. This CDR3 comprises 15 residues. Per germline, CDR1 LNHDA and CDR2 SQIVND (reference sequence). The CDR3 sequence: CASSPWGLDSSEQYF. CDR3 DNA sequence: TGTGCCAGTAGTCCCTGGGGATTGGACTCTTCCGAGCAGTACTTC.

This clone was seen more than once but under ten times. The chain has TRBV7-9 and TRBJ2-1; no reliable D call. Germline CDR1 and CDR2: SEHNR and FQNEAQ (reference sequence). V lost 5 bases, J lost 2 bases, and 10 bases lay in between. The CDR3 is 14 amino acids. The CDR3 loop is CASSPQAAYNEQFF. The CDR3 nucleotides are TGTGCCAGCAGCCCCCAAGCTGCCTACAATGAGCAGTTCTTC.

The chain joins TRBV7-7 to TRBJ2-5; 7 bases are a match to TRBD2. With 4 bases clipped from V and 2 bases from J, the junction kept 1 base outside the gene matches. Germline CDR1 and CDR2: SSHAT and FNYEAQ (reference sequence). The CDR3 sequence is 13 residues long. CDR3 in amino acids: CASSWGLQETQYF. The CDR3 nucleotides read TGTGCCAGCAGCTGGGGACTACAAGAGACCCAGTACTTC.

The chain uses TRBV2 and TRBJ2-5, with 7 bases that match TRBD2. V lost 11 bases and J lost 2; bases outside the gene matches: 8. Germline CDR1 is SNHLY and CDR2 is FYNNEI. The CDR3 has 13 amino acids. Written as DNA, the CDR3 is TGTGCCTGTGGGGACTATCGACAAGAGACCCAGTACTTC. Protein: CACGDYRQETQYF.

The genes are TRBV3-1 (or the pseudogene TRBV3-2) and TRBJ2-3; the match to TRBD2 covers 8 bases. Germline V CDR1 and CDR2: LGHDT, YNNKEL (reference sequence). V shed 1 base and J 3 bases; nucleotides not matched to a gene: 6. CDR3 length: 16 residues. The CDR3, as DNA: TGTGCCAGCAGCCAAGGTACCGGGGGGGCAACAGATACGCAGTATTTT. Protein sequence: CASSQGTGGATDTQYF.

This clone is deemed medium-sized. The genes are TRBV5-4 and TRBJ1-2; D perhaps matches TRBD1 (5 bases). In germline, CDR1 is SGHNT, CDR2 YYREEE (reference sequence). The V gene lost 1 base and the J gene lost 5 bases, with 18 bases spanning the gap. This CDR3 has 16 residues. The CDR3 region is CASSLYWGEPIYGYTF. In DNA, the CDR3 is TGTGCCAGCAGCTTGTATTGGGGGGAGCCGATTTATGGCTACACCTTC.

The sample holds a few counts of this clone. V gene TRBV7-3 combines with J gene TRBJ1-1; 7 bases agree with TRBD1. Trimming cost V 5 bases and J 10 bases; bases outside gene matches: 13. Germline CDR1 reads SGHTA; CDR2 reads FQGTGA. The CDR3 contains 14 residues. The CDR3 nucleotides are TGTGCCAGCAGCCCCTGGGGTACACAGGGGCCAGCTTTCTTT. Translation gives CASSPWGTQGPAFF. The full variable domain, rest sourced from reference TRBV7-3 and TRBJ1-1, is GAGVSQTPSNKVTEKGKYVELRCDPISGHTALYWYRQSLGQGPEFLIYFQGTGAADDSGLPNDRFFAVRPEGSVSTLKIQRTERGDSAVYLCASSPWGTQGPAFFGQGTRLTVV.

The chain is built from TRBV30 and TRBJ1-6; D not certain. CDR1 and CDR2 from the germline V gene are GTSNPN and SVGIG (reference sequence). Between the trimmed V and J ends, which lost 6 bases and 0 bases, there was a span of 12 bases. The length of the CDR3 is 15 residues. For the CDR3, the DNA is TGTGCCTGCAGACTAACCAGCTCCTATAATTCACCCCTCCACTTT. Translated: CACRLTSSYNSPLHF.

The chain recombines TRBV5-6 with TRBJ2-2; D gene unclear. CDR1 and CDR2 (germline): SGHDT, YYEEEE. The CDR3 totals 15 residues. V was shortened by 4 bases and J by 8 bases, with 18 bases between the two germline ends. The DNA for the CDR3 is TGTGCCAGCAGCCCATCACGCGCGACGGGTGGGGAGCTGTTTTTT. Translated, it gives CASSPSRATGGELFF.

The CDR3 here is CASSIGRGEQFF. CDR3 sequence (DNA): TGTGCCAGTAGTATAGGGCGGGGGGAGCAGTTCTTC. This chain uses TRBV19 with TRBJ2-1; 7 bases align to TRBD2. The CDR3 covers 12 residues. V was pared by 1 base and J by 10 bases, with 1 base of the junction left unmatched. CDR1 is LNHDA and CDR2 is SQIVND in the germline V gene (reference sequence).

This clone was seen more than once but under ten times. The chain carries TRBV28 and TRBJ1-2, with TRBD1 as a possible D gene (6 bases). This CDR3 comprises 14 residues. Between the trimmed V and J ends, which lost 7 bases and 4 bases, there was a span of 16 bases. Looked up from germline, CDR1 is MDHEN and CDR2 is SYDVKM. CDR3 nucleotides: TGTGCCAGCACTCAGGGGATTTGGCGCTATGGCTACACCTTC. Translated, it gives CASTQGIWRYGYTF.

The chain links TRBV18 to TRBJ2-3; 11 nucleotides agree with TRBD2. Unmatched junction bases numbered 11, after V lost 3 bases and J lost 3 bases. From germline, CDR1 is KGHSH and CDR2 LQKENI. CDR3 length: 18 residues. CDR3 DNA sequence: TGTGCCAGCTCACCTAGACTAGCGGGGCTCCCACGGACAGATACGCAGTATTTT. Its translation is CASSPRLAGLPRTDTQYF.

The chain uses TRBV9 and TRBJ2-5, with 8 nucleotides matching TRBD2. The trim removed 3 bases at V and 4 bases at J, leaving 8 bases unmatched. The CDR3 extends over 15 amino acids. Germline V gives CDR1 SGDLS, CDR2 YYNGEE. The CDR3 reads CASSGTGTRIETQYF. The CDR3, as DNA: TGTGCCAGCAGCGGGACCGGGACTAGAATAGAGACCCAGTACTTC.

V usage is TRBV7-8 and J usage is TRBJ2-5; TRBD2 matches at 12 bases. Germline values: CDR1 SGHVS, CDR2 FQNEAQ. The CDR3 consists of 15 residues. Trimming removed 5 bases from V and 5 bases from J; junction bases left unmatched: 6. The CDR3 DNA reads as TGTGCCAGCAGCGCTACTAGCGGGGGGATGGAGACCCAGTACTTC. Its protein product is CASSATSGGMETQYF.

This chain joins TRBV4-2 and TRBJ2-3; D is perhaps TRBD1 (5 bases). The CDR3 is made up of 15 amino acids. The V and J ends lost 2 bases and 6 bases respectively, with 15 bases between them. Germline values: CDR1 LGHNA, CDR2 YNFKEQ. The CDR3 sequence is CASSQKGAGPDTQYF. CDR3 nucleotides: TGTGCCAGCAGCCAAAAAGGGGCAGGGCCCGATACGCAGTATTTT.

The rearrangement joins TRBV19 to TRBJ1-5, with 9 bases lining up with TRBD1. Germline trimming cut 5 bases from V and 7 bases from J; bases unmatched to any gene: 6. The CDR3 covers 14 residues. The germline gives CDR1 LNHDA, CDR2 SQIVND (reference sequence). The CDR3, as DNA: TGTGCCAGTAGTTTGGGACAGGGAAACCAGCCCCAGCATTTT. It translates to CASSLGQGNQPQHF.

V usage is TRBV4-2 and J usage is TRBJ2-5, with TRBD2 matching over 11 bases. The V gene end was trimmed by 4 bases and the J gene end by 5 bases; junction bases not matched to a gene: 12. Germline assignment: CDR1 LGHNA and CDR2 YNFKEQ. The CDR3 is made up of 17 amino acids. CDR3: CASSRTGTSGYQETQYF. The CDR3 bases are TGTGCCAGCAGCCGAACCGGGACTAGCGGTTATCAGGAGACCCAGTACTTC.

This clone was seen only once. This rearrangement joins TRBV11-2 to TRBJ2-7, with TRBD2 as a possible D gene (6 bases). The CDR3 consists of 14 residues. The germline gives CDR1 SGHAT, CDR2 FQNNGV. The V gene lost 6 bases and the J gene lost 4 bases, with 16 bases spanning the gap. Here the CDR3 reads CASRRLVAGYEQYF. CDR3 bases: TGTGCCAGCAGGCGGCTAGTGGCGGGGTACGAGCAGTACTTC.